This T cell receptor beta chain was captured in a study of OX40 agonist ivuxolimab in advanced cancers. Study summary: Patients receiving dose escalation had hepatocellular carcinoma, melanoma, renal cell or head and neck cancer. The study's findings and limits: Which antigen the expanded peripheral T cells recognized is unknown. Expanded clones tended on average to be more numerous among CD8+ T cells than CD4+.

As to this clone: Antigen: not known.

The CDR3 is 13 residues long. The germline V and J ends were trimmed by 1 base and 2 bases, with 8 bases remaining between them. Per the germline V gene, CDR1 is GTSNPN and CDR2 is SVGIG (reference sequence). Measured with immunoSEQ multiplex PCR; TCRdb has only the in-frame clones, and not every one. The sample contains tens of thousands of clones, 85% to 90% of which appear only once. The receptor was isolated from an adult with an advanced solid tumor such as melanoma, head and neck, liver or kidney cancer. The rearrangement uses TRBV30 and TRBJ1-2, with D unclear. Sequencing was performed on CD4+ or CD8+ T cells sorted from blood, taken in a trial of the OX40 agonist ivuxolimab. The CDR3 is CAWSADTNYGYTF. Here the CDR3 DNA reads TGTGCCTGGAGTGCTGACACCAACTATGGCTACACCTTC.